A selection of T cell receptor beta chains follows, all from one sample in a study of Ad26.COV2.S vaccination and SARS-CoV-2 variants. TCRdb keeps only in-frame clones here, not all; method: immunoSEQ multiplex PCR. The data hold approximately 350,000 clones, with under 90% observed a single time. The specimen was peripheral blood, collected in a trial of Ad26.COV2.S vaccine versus placebo. The receptor set was obtained from a person between 18 and 59 years old who received the Ad26.COV2.S COVID-19 vaccine or a placebo. CDR3s include the opening cysteine and the closing phenylalanine or tryptophan. D genes are given only for firm matches. Clone size appears in some rows only: once, few, many, or a class for an expanded clone.

D gene	J gene	CDR3 length	V gene	clone size	CDR3 DNA	CDR3 protein
TRBD2	TRBJ2-5	15	TRBV11-2	NA	TGTGCCAGCAGCTGGGGGACTAGCGGCGAAGAGACCCAGTACTTC	CASSWGTSGEETQYF
NA	TRBJ2-7	15	TRBV18	NA	TGTGCCAGCTCACCGGCCTCCGGGACACTTTACGAGCAGTACTTC	CASSPASGTLYEQYF
NA	TRBJ2-7	16	TRBV11-3	NA	TGTGCCAGCAGCTTATCCCTGGACCAGGGGTCCTACGAGCAGTACTTC	CASSLSLDQGSYEQYF
TRBD1	TRBJ2-5	18	TRBV28	NA	TGTGCCAGCAGTCTCCCCCCGGACAGGGGTTTTTTCGAGGAGACCCAGTACTTC	CASSLPPDRGFFEETQYF
TRBD1	TRBJ1-1	15	TRBV18	NA	TGTGCCAGCTCACACTCGGGACAGGGGAACACTGAAGCTTTCTTT	CASSHSGQGNTEAFF
NA	TRBJ1-6	18	TRBV5-1	NA	TGCGCCAGCAGCTTGGGGTCCTCAGGGAGCTCCTATAATTCACCCCTCCACTTT	CASSLGSSGSSYNSPLHF
NA	TRBJ2-7	12	TRBV6-1	NA	TGTGCCAGCAGGGGGGAAAACTACGAGCAGTACTTC	CASRGENYEQYF
TRBD2	TRBJ2-1	15	TRBV11-3	NA	TGTGCCAGCAGCTTAGTAGCGGGGGTCCCCCATGAGCAGTTCTTC	CASSLVAGVPHEQFF
NA	TRBJ2-6	13	TRBV7-3	NA	TGTGCCAGCAGCTTAAAGGGCTCCAACGTCCTGACTTTC	CASSLKGSNVLTF
NA	TRBJ1-3	15	TRBV20-1	NA	TGCAGTGCTAGTAGCGAGCGTATCTCTGGAAACACCATATATTTT	CSASSERISGNTIYF
NA	TRBJ2-3	12	TRBV7-2	NA	TGTGCCAGCAGCTACAGCACAGATACGCAGTATTTT	CASSYSTDTQYF
NA	TRBJ1-5	13	TRBV7-2	NA	TGTGCCAGCAGCTTAGCCCTCAATCAGCCCCAGCATTTT	CASSLALNQPQHF
NA	TRBJ1-2	14	TRBV27	NA	TGTGCCAGCAGCCATGGGGGCAGGGGCTATGGCTACACCTTC	CASSHGGRGYGYTF
TRBD1	TRBJ2-1	15	TRBV24-1	NA	TGTGCCACCAGTGACCCGACAGGGGGGGACAGTGAGCAGTTCTTC	CATSDPTGGDSEQFF
TRBD2	TRBJ2-7	15	TRBV6-2/TRBV6-3	NA	TGTGCCAGCAGTCCCCTTAGCGGGGGGATCTACGAGCAGTACTTC	CASSPLSGGIYEQYF
NA	TRBJ1-3	17	TRBV12-2	NA	TGTGCAAGTCGCTTAAACTTGGGGACAGGGGCAGGAAACACCATATATTTT	CASRLNLGTGAGNTIYF
NA	TRBJ2-2	14	TRBV10-1	once	TGCGCCAGCACTCGAGACCCGAACACCGGGGAGCTGTTTTTT	CASTRDPNTGELFF
NA	TRBJ2-7	12	TRBV6-5	NA	TGTGCCAGCAGGACCCTAGGCTACGAGCAGTACTTC	CASRTLGYEQYF
TRBD1	TRBJ2-2	15	TRBV6-6	NA	TGTGCCAGCAGTTCCGTTACAGGGGTCACCGGGGAGCTGTTTTTT	CASSSVTGVTGELFF
NA	TRBJ2-5	16	TRBV6-5	NA	TGTGCCAGCAGTTACTCGAGGGTTAACAGGGAGGAGACCCAGTACTTC	CASSYSRVNREETQYF
NA	TRBJ1-4	16	TRBV4-2	NA	TGTGCCAGCAGCCAAGACCGGGGCAGGGGAGGAGAAAAACTGTTTTTT	CASSQDRGRGGEKLFF
NA	TRBJ2-1	17	TRBV3-1/TRBV3-2	NA	TGTGCCAGCAGCCAAGCGAAGAGGGGCGCAGCCTACAATGAGCAGTTCTTC	CASSQAKRGAAYNEQFF
NA	TRBJ2-7	14	TRBV23-1	NA	TGCGCCAGCAGTCAATCGATAGGACACTACGAGCAGTACTTC	CASSQSIGHYEQYF
TRBD2	TRBJ2-7	14	TRBV6-6	NA	TGTGCCAGCGAAGCGGGAGGGACCTACTACGAGCAGTACTTC	CASEAGGTYYEQYF
NA	TRBJ1-4	14	TRBV28	NA	TGTGCCAGCACCCCCGGGGGGGGCGTTGAAAAACTGTTTTTT	CASTPGGGVEKLFF
NA	TRBJ2-1	12	TRBV5-4	NA	TGTGCCAGCAGCTCCGTTCACAATGAGCAGTTCTTC	CASSSVHNEQFF
TRBD2	TRBJ2-7	16	TRBV11-3	NA	TGTGCCAGCAGCTCCGGAGTAGGCGGGAGACAGCACGAGCAGTACTTC	CASSSGVGGRQHEQYF
NA	TRBJ1-3	12	TRBV3-1/TRBV3-2	NA	TGTGCCAGCAGCCAACTAGGAAACACCATATATTTT	CASSQLGNTIYF
TRBD1	TRBJ1-2	14	TRBV5-1	few	TGCGCCAGCAGCTCGGGGGACAGAGGCTATGGCTACACCTTC	CASSSGDRGYGYTF
NA	TRBJ2-2	14	TRBV30	NA	TGTGCCTGGAGTAGGGCAGACAATCATGGGGAGCTGTTTTTT	CAWSRADNHGELFF